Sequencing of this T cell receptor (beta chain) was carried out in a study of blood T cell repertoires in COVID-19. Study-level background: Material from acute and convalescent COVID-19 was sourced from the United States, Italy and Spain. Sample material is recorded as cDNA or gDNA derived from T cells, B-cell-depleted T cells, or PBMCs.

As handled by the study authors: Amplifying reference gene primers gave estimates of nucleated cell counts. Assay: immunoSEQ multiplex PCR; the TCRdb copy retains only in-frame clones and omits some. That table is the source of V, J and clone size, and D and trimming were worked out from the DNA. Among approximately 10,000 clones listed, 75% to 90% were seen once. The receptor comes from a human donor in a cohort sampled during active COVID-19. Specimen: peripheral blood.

The CDR3 DNA sequence: TGTGCCAGCAGTTTCGGAGGAGGGGGAGGGTACACCTTC. Protein product: CASSFGGGGGYTF. The V and J genes are TRBV27 and TRBJ1-2; tentative D call: TRBD1 (6 bases). The CDR3 consists of 13 residues. Germline V CDR1 and CDR2: MNHEY, SMNVEV (reference sequence). The V end was cut by 3 bases, the J end by 11 bases, with 16 bases between.